This is a list of T cell receptor beta chains from one sample in a study of cytomegalovirus exposure and HLA in healthy donors. Only in-frame clones appear in the TCRdb table, and some are missing; sequencing was by immunoSEQ multiplex PCR. Found here are about 82,000 clones, approximately 90% of them singletons; the top ten hold approximately 2.2%. Source material: PBMCs. Source of these receptors: a man aged 18 to 29 in good health and CMV-seronegative. CDR3s include the opening cysteine and the closing phenylalanine or tryptophan. A D gene is named only where the DNA matches it firmly. Some rows have no size entry. The others give once, few or many, or a class for an expanded clone.

cdr3_nt	cdr3_aa	v_call	j_call	clone_size	d_call
TGTGCCAGCAGTTTAGGTGACAGGGTAGTTGGCTACACCTTC	CASSLGDRVVGYTF	TRBV28	TRBJ1-2	NA	TRBD1
TGTGCCAGCAGCTACGATAGGGGACTAGCGGTCCCTAGCACAGATACGCAGTATTTT	CASSYDRGLAVPSTDTQYF	TRBV7-8	TRBJ2-3	NA	TRBD2
TGTGCCAGCAGCCCTACAGCGGCGGGGTACGAGCAGTACTTC	CASSPTAAGYEQYF	TRBV7-8	TRBJ2-7	few	NA
TGTGCCAGCAGTGAATCAGGGTACGAGCAGTACTTC	CASSESGYEQYF	TRBV2	TRBJ2-7	NA	NA
TGTGCCAGCAGTTACGCGGGAGGAGCTGCCGAGCAGTACTTC	CASSYAGGAAEQYF	TRBV6-5	TRBJ2-7	NA	TRBD2
TGTGCCAGCAGCTTAGAAGCGGGAGTGGGCACAGATACGCAGTATTTT	CASSLEAGVGTDTQYF	TRBV7-2	TRBJ2-3	NA	TRBD2
TGTGCCAGCAACCCAGGGCACCACACTGAAGCTTTCTTT	CASNPGHHTEAFF	TRBV28	TRBJ1-1	NA	NA
TGTGCCACCAGCAGAGATTTCGGTTCTTACGGGGAGCTGTTTTTT	CATSRDFGSYGELFF	TRBV15	TRBJ2-2	NA	NA
TGTGCCAGCAGTTACTCGTGGACTTTCTCCTACAATGAGCAGTTCTTC	CASSYSWTFSYNEQFF	TRBV6-5	TRBJ2-1	NA	NA
TGTGCCAGCAGGCAAGCCGGGACTGGCTCCTACGAGCAGTACTTC	CASRQAGTGSYEQYF	TRBV14	TRBJ2-7	NA	NA
TGTGCCAGCAGCCCGGACAGGGGGCGATCCTACGAGCAGTACTTC	CASSPDRGRSYEQYF	TRBV7-8	TRBJ2-7	once	TRBD1
TGTGCCAGCAGCGTCTGGACTAGCGGGGCGAACACAGATACGCAGTATTTT	CASSVWTSGANTDTQYF	TRBV9	TRBJ2-3	NA	TRBD2
TGTGCCAGCAGTACCGGGAAACTACTTCCCGGGGAGCTGTTTTTT	CASSTGKLLPGELFF	TRBV2	TRBJ2-2	few	NA
TGTGCCAGCAGCCAATCTTACAGCGGGAATAGAGGGCCTTTGTACGAGCAGTACTTC	CASSQSYSGNRGPLYEQYF	TRBV14	TRBJ2-7	NA	TRBD2
TGCAGCGCCTCCCCCGGGACTAGCGGGTCGCAGTTCTTC	CSASPGTSGSQFF	TRBV29-1	TRBJ2-1	few	TRBD2
TGCGCCAGCAGCTTGGGACTAGCGGGAGAGACCCAGTACTTC	CASSLGLAGETQYF	TRBV5-1	TRBJ2-5	NA	TRBD2
TGCGCCAGCAGCTCGGGGAGAGAGCGGGAGGGTGCTGAGACCCAGTACTTC	CASSSGREREGAETQYF	TRBV5-1	TRBJ2-5	few	TRBD2
TGTGCCAGTGGCTTCAGGGGACTAAGCGAAGGACTGTTTTTT	CASGFRGLSEGLFF	TRBV19	TRBJ1-4	NA	NA
TGTGCCAGCAGTGAAGCAGGGAGCACTGAAGCTTTCTTT	CASSEAGSTEAFF	TRBV6-1	TRBJ1-1	NA	NA
TGTGCCAGCAGCCGGACAGGGTGGGAGCAGTACTTC	CASSRTGWEQYF	TRBV11-2	TRBJ2-7	NA	TRBD1
TGTGCCAGCAGCACAGGGACCCGCGAGCAGTACTTC	CASSTGTREQYF	TRBV7-9	TRBJ2-7	NA	NA
TGTGCCAGCACCCCCCCCAACAGGTCCGGGGAGCTGTTTTTT	CASTPPNRSGELFF	TRBV28	TRBJ2-2	NA	NA
TGCGCCAGCAGTCGGGGAAACACCATATATTTT	CASSRGNTIYF	TRBV6-1	TRBJ1-3	NA	NA
TGTGCCAGCAGTCCCAAGGGGGCCAGGTACAATGAGCAGTTCTTC	CASSPKGARYNEQFF	TRBV6-6	TRBJ2-1	NA	TRBD1
TGTGCCAGCAGCTCAACAGGGACCCTCTCCTACGAGCAGTACTTC	CASSSTGTLSYEQYF	TRBV9	TRBJ2-7	NA	NA
TGTGCCTGGAGTCGTGGGAGTGGTACGCAGTATTTT	CAWSRGSGTQYF	TRBV30	TRBJ2-3	NA	NA
TGTGCCAGCAGCGTAGCCTCAGGGAGGGCGGATACGCAGTATTTT	CASSVASGRADTQYF	TRBV9	TRBJ2-3	NA	TRBD2
TGTGCCAGTAGTCGCAGGGCCACTGAAGCTTTCTTT	CASSRRATEAFF	TRBV19	TRBJ1-1	few	NA
TGTGCCAGATCTACAGGGGTCGGGGAGCTGTTTTTT	CARSTGVGELFF	TRBV2	TRBJ2-2	NA	TRBD1
TGCGCCAGCAGCAGCGGGACAGGGGTCGCTCTAGGGGGGGCCAACGTCCTGACTTTC	CASSSGTGVALGGANVLTF	TRBV5-1	TRBJ2-6	NA	TRBD1
TGCGCCAGCAGCTTGGGGCCGTTACCGCTCGATGAGCAGTTCTTC	CASSLGPLPLDEQFF	TRBV5-1	TRBJ2-1	NA	NA
TGTGCCACCGGGGACAGGAGCAATCAGCCCCAGCATTTT	CATGDRSNQPQHF	TRBV15	TRBJ1-5	NA	TRBD1
TGCGCCAGCAGCTTCCTGGGACAGGGTTACGAGCAGTACTTC	CASSFLGQGYEQYF	TRBV5-1	TRBJ2-7	once	TRBD1
TGCGCCAGCAGCCAAGATCTAGCGGGCTCCTACAATGAGCAGTTCTTC	CASSQDLAGSYNEQFF	TRBV4-3	TRBJ2-1	NA	TRBD2
TGTGCCAGCAGTTCCCCCATAGGGAGTGAGTTTTTT	CASSSPIGSEFF	TRBV6-7	TRBJ1-4	NA	NA
TGTGCCAGCAGTACCGGGACTAGCGGCTCGTACGAGCAGTACTTC	CASSTGTSGSYEQYF	TRBV6-5	TRBJ2-7	NA	TRBD2
TGTGCCAGCCGGAGGGGAAAATCTGGAAACACCATATATTTT	CASRRGKSGNTIYF	TRBV6-4	TRBJ1-3	NA	NA
TGCGCCAGCAGCGTGGAAAAAGGGGATACGGAGACCCAGTACTTC	CASSVEKGDTETQYF	TRBV5-1	TRBJ2-5	NA	NA
TGCGCCAGCAGTGGAGACAGAACCAAAGAGACCCAGTACTTC	CASSGDRTKETQYF	TRBV10-2	TRBJ2-5	NA	NA
TGTGCCAGCAGCTCAGGGCTAGCGGGTCAAGAGACCCAGTACTTC	CASSSGLAGQETQYF	TRBV6-6	TRBJ2-5	NA	TRBD2
TGTGCCAGCAGTTTACCCCGTCGACAGGGCGACAATCAGCCCCAGCATTTT	CASSLPRRQGDNQPQHF	TRBV28	TRBJ1-5	once	TRBD1
TGTGCCAGCAGGCTTGGCATCTCCGCAAACAATGAGCAGTTCTTC	CASRLGISANNEQFF	TRBV28	TRBJ2-1	NA	NA
TGTGCCAGCAGCTTAGCGGGAGGGAGGAACACTGAAGCTTTCTTT	CASSLAGGRNTEAFF	TRBV7-2	TRBJ1-1	NA	NA
TGTGCCAGCAGTGGACAGCGCCTTAGCTCGTGGGAGCAGTACTTC	CASSGQRLSSWEQYF	TRBV28	TRBJ2-5	NA	NA
TGTGCCAGCAGCTTGCCTAAAGGGGCCCAGTACTTC	CASSLPKGAQYF	TRBV27	TRBJ2-5	NA	NA
TGTGCCAGCAGTGAGGGGGTAGGGGGTTTGTACACTGAAGCTTTCTTT	CASSEGVGGLYTEAFF	TRBV2	TRBJ1-1	NA	NA
TGCAGCGTTGATCAGGGTTCAGATACGCAGTATTTT	CSVDQGSDTQYF	TRBV29-1	TRBJ2-3	NA	NA
TGTGCCAGCAGCCAGCGCGGGACAGGGGGCCAGAGCTCTGGAAACACCATATATTTT	CASSQRGTGGQSSGNTIYF	TRBV11-2	TRBJ1-3	few	TRBD1
TGTGCTAGCAGCTCCGCAGGTAATAATGAGCAGTTCTTC	CASSSAGNNEQFF	TRBV7-7	TRBJ2-1	few	NA